Each of the 18 T cell receptor beta chains below was sequenced from the same sample in a study of molecular identifiers for immune sequencing clone quantification. Each CDR3 protein is one row after TCRdb ran MiXCR on the PCR reads. The data contain about half a million distinct CDR3 sequences, 25% of them singletons. Sequenced: naive CD8+ T cells from blood, with Jurkat cell RNA spiked in. Subset reported: FACS-sorted CD8+CD4-CCR7+CD45RA+ naive T cells. The receptors were sampled from a human donor in good health. Some libraries in this study had Jurkat cell RNA spiked in.

At least ten counts were recorded for this clonotype. This chain links TRBV28 with TRBJ2-5, with D maybe TRBD2 (5 bases). Germline V gene data show CDR1 as MDHEN and CDR2 as SYDVKM. V was cut by 8 bases and J by 1 base, with 17 bases left in between. The length of the CDR3 is 15 residues. CDR3 in amino acids: CASRGYSERQETQYF. CDR3 nucleotide sequence: TGTGCCAGCCGGGGTTATAGCGAGCGCCAAGAGACCCAGTACTTC. The whole variable domain, remainder taken from reference TRBV28 and TRBJ2-5, is DVKVTQSSRYLVKRTGEKVFLECVQDMDHENMFWYRQDPGLGLRLIYFSYDVKMKEKGDIPEGYSVSREKKERFSLILESASTNQTSMYLCASRGYSERQETQYFGPGTRLLVL.

The V gene is TRBV12-5, the J gene TRBJ2-1; 10 bases align to TRBD2. Germline V gene data show CDR1 as LGHNT and CDR2 as FRNRAP. The CDR3 spans 17 residues. V lost 0 bases and J lost 4; bases outside the gene matches: 6. The CDR3 coding sequence is TGTGCTAGTGGTTTGGTAGCGGGAGGGTTAAAATACAATGAGCAGTTCTTC. This codes for CASGLVAGGLKYNEQFF.

This clonotype was picked up many times. The chain carries TRBV7-8 and TRBJ1-1; 9 bases are shared with TRBD1. Germline V gene data show CDR1 as SGHVS and CDR2 as FQNEAQ. The CDR3 spans 15 residues. V was clipped by 1 base and J by 4 bases; unmatched bases: 4. CDR3 DNA: TGTGCCAGCAGCTTAGATGAGACAGGGGGCACTGAAGCTTTCTTT. Translating it yields CASSLDETGGTEAFF.

Comments on this clonotype: This may be a read error, as it is one base from a much larger clone. This chain links TRBV28 with TRBJ2-5; 10 bases are a match to TRBD1. CDR1 and CDR2 from the germline V gene are MDHEN and SYDVKM. The CDR3 is 15 amino acids. CDR3 DNA sequence: TGTGCCAGCAGTTCTGACAGGGGGCGGGTAGAGACCCAGTGCTTC. This gives the protein CASSSDRGRVETQCF.

Many counts were recorded for this clonotype. The CDR3 DNA follows: TGTGCCAGCAGCTTCGGGCTAGGAGAAGGAGATGAGCAGTTCTTC. Amino acid sequence: CASSFGLGEGDEQFF. The chain has TRBV7-3 and TRBJ2-1; no clear D. V lost 3 bases, J lost 8 bases, and 17 bases lay in between. The germline V gene has CDR1 SGHTA and CDR2 FQGTGA. The CDR3 has 15 residues.

This clonotype was seen ten or more times. The chain employs TRBV27 and TRBJ1-5; D remains ambiguous. Germline V lookup: CDR1 MNHEY, CDR2 SMNVEV (reference sequence). The V gene lost 3 bases and the J gene lost 2 bases, with 5 bases spanning the gap. This CDR3 is 13 amino acids long. The CDR3 nucleotides are TGTGCCAGCAGTTTTGGGGGCAATCAGCCCCAGCATTTT. This codes for CASSFGGNQPQHF.

This clonotype was seen only a few times. The chain joins TRBV5-4 to TRBJ2-7; D is possibly TRBD2 (5 bases). Germline CDR1 SGHNT, CDR2 YYREEE (reference sequence). This CDR3 spans 14 amino acids. Between the trimmed V and J ends, which lost 4 bases and 3 bases, there was a span of 14 bases. As DNA, the CDR3 is TGTGCCAGCAGCCCTTACGGGGATTACTACGAGCAGTACTTC. Amino acids: CASSPYGDYYEQYF.

This clonotype was seen a handful of times. The chain joins TRBV27 to TRBJ1-4; D possibly corresponds to TRBD1 (5 bases). This CDR3 contains 20 residues. The germline V and J ends were trimmed by 2 bases and 0 bases, with 22 bases remaining between them. In germline, CDR1 is MNHEY, CDR2 SMNVEV (reference sequence). The CDR3 DNA sequence: TGTGCCAGCAGTTTACGCCGGGGGTACGGTTCATCGGCAACTAATGAAAAACTGTTTTTT. Encoded protein: CASSLRRGYGSSATNEKLFF.

The sample holds a few counts of this clonotype. The V and J genes are TRBV23-1 and TRBJ2-3; possible D gene TRBD2, 5 bases. TRBV23-1 is an ORF; its function is uncertain. Trimming cost V 3 bases and J 4 bases, with 14 bases left between them. CDR3 length equals 15 residues. CDR3 sequence: CASSQSETRADTQYF. Written as DNA, the CDR3 is TGCGCCAGCAGTCAGTCGGAAACGAGGGCAGATACGCAGTATTTT.

The chain carries TRBV19 and TRBJ2-7; TRBD1 might be the D (6 bases). Trimming left V 5 bases short and J 2 bases short, with 10 bases between. There are 13 residues in the CDR3. Germline lookup yields CDR1 LNHDA and CDR2 SQIVND (reference sequence). The CDR3 region has the DNA TGTGCCAGTAGTTCGGGACACCCCTACGAGCAGTACTTC. Translating gives CASSSGHPYEQYF.

This clonotype appeared many times. The V gene is TRBV7-9, the J gene TRBJ2-5, with D possibly matching TRBD1 (5 bases). CDR3 length equals 13 residues. Trimming took off 8 bases at V and 4 bases at J, with 14 bases between the two ends. CDR1 is SEHNR and CDR2 is FQNEAQ in the germline V gene (reference sequence). The CDR3 loop reads CASLDSNGETQYF. CDR3 nucleotides: TGTGCCAGCCTCGACAGTAACGGAGAGACCCAGTACTTC. Full variable domain (rest looked up from reference TRBV7-9 and TRBJ2-5): DTGVSQNPRHKITKRGQNVTFRCDPISEHNRLYWYRQTLGQGPEFLTYFQNEAQLEKSRLLSDRFSAERPKGSFSTLEIQRTEQGDSAMYLCASLDSNGETQYFGPGTRLLVL.

This clonotype was detected a few times. The chain is built from TRBV12-3 or TRBV12-4 and TRBJ2-2; 7 bases are a match to TRBD1. After removal of 5 bases from V and 5 bases from J, the junction contained 8 bases not matched to a gene. The CDR3 runs 15 residues. The CDR3 here is CASSLLHRGTGELFF. CDR3 bases: TGTGCCAGCAGTCTCCTCCACAGGGGTACCGGGGAGCTGTTTTTT.

Concerning this clonotype itself: A much bigger clone sits one base away, suggesting this may be a read error. The chain links TRBV5-1 to TRBJ2-3; perhaps TRBD2 as D (5 bases). Germline V gene sequence: CDR1 SGHRS, CDR2 YFSETQ. CDR3 length: 15 amino acids. The CDR3 DNA is TGCGCCAGCAGATTGGCCGGGCTGGAGGCGGATACGCAGTATTTT. Amino acids: CASRLAGLEADTQYF.

This clonotype was observed a few times. V gene TRBV12-3 or TRBV12-4 combines with J gene TRBJ1-4, with D perhaps matching TRBD1 (5 bases). The CDR3 consists of 14 residues. V shed 3 bases and J shed 5 bases, with 10 bases lying between them. The CDR3 DNA reads TGTGCCAGCAGTTTGGAGGGGTTAAATGAAAAACTGTTTTTT. Translation gives CASSLEGLNEKLFF.

V usage is TRBV5-6 and J usage is TRBJ2-7; D may match TRBD1 or TRBD2 (6 bases each). The V gene's germline CDR1 is SGHDT and CDR2 YYEEEE. The ends were cut back, 4 bases at V and 6 bases at J, with 17 bases in the middle. This CDR3 is built from 14 residues. The CDR3 DNA reads TGTGCCAGCAGCGCGGGGACAACTGCCTGCGAGCAGTACTTC. It is translated as CASSAGTTACEQYF.

This clonotype has ten or more counts. The chain combines TRBV4-3 with TRBJ2-1; D is possibly TRBD2 (6 bases). The CDR3 covers 16 residues. Trimming removed 0 bases at V and 4 bases at J, with 13 bases between. CDR1 and CDR2 (germline): LGHNA, YSLEER. DNA of the CDR3: TGCGCCAGCAGCCAAGAGACGGGAGTTCGGTACAATGAGCAGTTCTTC. Its translation is CASSQETGVRYNEQFF.

This chain uses TRBV6-2 or TRBV6-3 with TRBJ2-3, with D possibly being TRBD1 (5 bases). The CDR3 has 13 amino acids. Trimming shortened V by 7 bases and J by 5 bases, and 13 bases separated the two germline ends. Germline values: CDR1 MNHEY, CDR2 SVGEGT. In DNA form, the CDR3 reads TGTGCCAGCACCCTATACGGACAAGATACGCAGTATTTT. It encodes CASTLYGQDTQYF.

This clonotype was seen at least ten times. V is TRBV20-1 and J is TRBJ2-5; D not resolved. Germline CDR1 and CDR2: DFQATT and SNEGSKA (reference sequence). This CDR3 comprises 15 residues. V shed 1 base and J shed 1 base, with 13 bases lying between them. CDR3 DNA: TGCAGTGCTAGAGTGTCCGACATAATCCAAGAGACCCAGTACTTC. This translates into CSARVSDIIQETQYF.